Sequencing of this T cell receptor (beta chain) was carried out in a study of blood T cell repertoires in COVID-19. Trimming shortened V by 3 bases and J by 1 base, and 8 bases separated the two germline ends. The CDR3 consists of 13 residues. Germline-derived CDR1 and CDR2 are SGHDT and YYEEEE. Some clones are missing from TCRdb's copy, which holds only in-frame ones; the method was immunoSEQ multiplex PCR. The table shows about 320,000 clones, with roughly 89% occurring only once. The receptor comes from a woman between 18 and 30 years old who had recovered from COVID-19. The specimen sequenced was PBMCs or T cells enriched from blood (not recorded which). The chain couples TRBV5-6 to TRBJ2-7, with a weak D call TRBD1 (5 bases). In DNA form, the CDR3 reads TGTGCCAGCAGCTGGGGCCGATCCTACGAGCAGTACTTC. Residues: CASSWGRSYEQYF.